This TCR beta chain was captured by sequencing in a study of T cell repertoires in cytomegalovirus infection. One entry per CDR3 protein results from TCRdb running MiXCR on the reads. The sample lists around 500,000 distinct CDR3 sequences; roughly 46% were seen once. The table lists this clonotype with a few counts. Its antigen is still unknown. The CDR3 covers 17 residues. The germline V gene has CDR1 SGHTA and CDR2 FQGNSA. V was cut by 5 bases and J by 0 bases, with 20 bases left in between. Findings and limits, study-wide: Across the ex vivo response, the dominant clonotypes were HLA-C-restricted CMV-specific TCR beta clonotypes.

This TCR was sampled from a human donor in good health (CMV status not recorded). Some clones in this sample may be carry-over from other donors' samples. The chain combines TRBV7-2 with TRBJ2-7; the D gene is possibly TRBD2 (5 bases). The sample in question was cultured PBMCs, obtained from culture after CMV antigen stimulation. DNA of the CDR3: TGTGCCAGCAGCCCCCGGCCGGGGATTAAGAGCTCCTACGAGCAGTACTTC. Its translation: CASSPRPGIKSSYEQYF.